This TCR beta chain was identified during a study of CD8+CD57+ T cells in acquired aplastic anemia. The overall study: Sorted CD4+ plus CD8+ cells gave DNA averaging roughly 3 ug. Study conclusions and caveats: Patients had about 31 CD8+ CDR3 sequences in common with controls (the shared set).

Whoever was chosen for sequencing had shown CD8+CD57+ cell expansion by flow cytometry. This clonotype has a handful of counts. Its specificity is not known. Profiling that covered TCR beta VDJ and CDR3 relied on genomic DNA as its template. TCRdb ran MiXCR on the reads and lists one entry per CDR3 protein. The repertoire holds some 170,000 distinct CDR3 sequences, with around half as singletons. This CDR3 is built from 14 residues. Deletions cut 5 bases from V and 4 bases from J, with 12 bases between. Per germline, CDR1 SNHLY and CDR2 FYNNEI. V and J are TRBV2 and TRBJ2-1; D uncertain. Specimen: sorted CD4+, CD8+, or CD8+CD57+ T cells (not recorded which) from PBMCs. The clonotype originates from a human donor with aplastic anemia. The CDR3 coding sequence is TGTGCCAGCAGTAACGGCGACATGTACAATGAGCAGTTCTTC. Translation gives CASSNGDMYNEQFF.